Listed below are T cell receptor beta chains from one sample, sequenced in a study of shared clonotypes between healthy human individuals. The assay was immunoSEQ multiplex PCR, and TCRdb's table has in-frame clones only and misses some. The data show about 600,000 clones, 95% to 98% seen once. The sample taken for sequencing was naive CD8+ T cells sorted from blood. The receptors come from a man in his thirties or forties in good health. Each CDR3 is given with its conserved first and last residue. The order of the fields is clone size, D gene, V gene, J gene, CDR3 protein, CDR3 DNA. A D gene is named only where the DNA matches it firmly. For some rows the clone size is stated as once, few or many, or as a class when expanded; others skip it.

>-|TRBD2|TRBV7-8|TRBJ2-2
CASSLLSGLVFGELFF
TGTGCCAGCAGCTTATTATCTGGACTAGTTTTCGGGGAGCTGTTTTTT
>-|TRBD2|TRBV7-2|TRBJ2-3
CASSDSLGLAVLSTDTQYF
TGTGCCAGCAGCGACAGCCTTGGACTAGCGGTCCTAAGCACAGATACGCAGTATTTT
>-|-|TRBV14|TRBJ2-5
CASSQDGETQYF
TGTGCCAGCAGCCAAGATGGGGAGACCCAGTACTTC
>once|-|TRBV5-1|TRBJ1-1
CASSKNIENTEAFF
TGCGCCAGCAGCAAAAACATAGAGAACACTGAAGCTTTCTTT
>-|-|TRBV5-1|TRBJ1-5
CASSLVEGMQPQHF
TGCGCCAGCAGCTTGGTGGAGGGAATGCAGCCCCAGCATTTT
>-|TRBD2|TRBV10-3|TRBJ2-2
CAITPTSGSNTGELFF
TGTGCCATCACCCCGACTAGCGGGAGTAACACCGGGGAGCTGTTTTTT
>-|-|TRBV29-1|TRBJ1-1
CSVEVGGWGMNTEAFF
TGCAGCGTTGAAGTTGGGGGATGGGGTATGAACACTGAAGCTTTCTTT
>-|TRBD2|TRBV11-3|TRBJ2-3
CASSSRLAGGPETDTQYF
TGTGCCAGCAGCTCCAGGCTAGCGGGAGGGCCGGAGACAGATACGCAGTATTTT
>-|TRBD2|TRBV6-1|TRBJ2-3
CASSEYPLAGESTDTQYF
TGTGCCAGCAGTGAATATCCGTTAGCGGGAGAGAGCACAGATACGCAGTATTTT
>-|TRBD1|TRBV30|TRBJ2-3
CAWSRGTGGLTDTQYF
TGTGCCTGGAGCCGGGGGACAGGGGGCCTCACAGATACGCAGTATTTT
>-|TRBD1|TRBV28|TRBJ1-4
CATRGQELNEKLFF
TGTGCCACCCGGGGACAGGAGTTAAATGAAAAACTGTTTTTT
>-|-|TRBV6-6|TRBJ2-7
CASSYSGPWEQYF
TGTGCCAGCAGTTACTCGGGGCCCTGGGAGCAGTACTTC
>once|-|TRBV7-8|TRBJ2-3
CASSLMGQGSKDTQYF
TGTGCCAGCAGCTTAATGGGGCAGGGATCGAAAGATACGCAGTATTTT
>-|-|TRBV28|TRBJ2-1
CASSWVAGQFF
TGTGCCAGCAGTTGGGTTGCGGGACAGTTCTTC
>-|-|TRBV28|TRBJ2-7
CASSLLYEQYF
TGTGCCAGCAGTCTACTCTACGAGCAGTACTTC
>-|-|TRBV10-1|TRBJ2-7
CASSEGASYEQYF
TGCGCCAGCAGTGAGGGGGCCAGCTACGAGCAGTACTTC
>-|-|TRBV5-1|TRBJ2-3
CASSSGTTGADTQYF
TGCGCCAGCAGCAGCGGGACAACTGGGGCAGATACGCAGTATTTT
>once|TRBD1|TRBV5-6|TRBJ1-2
CASSPGWDSRYYGYTF
TGTGCCAGCAGCCCTGGCTGGGACAGCAGATACTATGGCTACACCTTC
>-|TRBD2|TRBV27|TRBJ2-2
CASSFGRERGTGELFF
TGTGCCAGCAGTTTTGGGCGGGAGCGGGGCACCGGGGAGCTGTTTTTT